The 2 T cell receptor beta chains below come from one sample, sequenced in a study of CXCR3-negative and CXCR3-positive naive CD8 T cells. Carrying UMI labels, the TRB cDNA libraries were prepared through 5' RACE. With the 5' RACE reads reprocessed, TCRdb shows one record per CDR3 protein and no DNA. The sample totals tens of thousands of distinct CDR3 sequences. The specimen was naive CXCR3- CD8+ T cells from blood. Noted subset: CD45RO-CCR7+CD27+CD95- naive CD8+ T cells lacking CXCR3 (TNR3-). Receptor source: a human donor in good health. Some clones in this sample may be carry-over from other donors' samples.

This rearrangement joins TRBV5-6 to TRBJ2-5; TCRdb's D gene call, TRBD1, goes unchecked for lack of DNA. Germline CDR1 reads SGHDT; CDR2 reads YYEEEE. This CDR3 comprises 16 residues. This CDR3 reads CASSYNSGNLQETQYF.

This chain connects TRBV10-3 to TRBJ2-3; the TCRdb D gene call, TRBD2, has no DNA to confirm it. This CDR3 contains 15 residues. Germline CDR1 is ENHRY and CDR2 is SYGVKD. This chain's CDR3 is CAISEPTRAGDTQYF.